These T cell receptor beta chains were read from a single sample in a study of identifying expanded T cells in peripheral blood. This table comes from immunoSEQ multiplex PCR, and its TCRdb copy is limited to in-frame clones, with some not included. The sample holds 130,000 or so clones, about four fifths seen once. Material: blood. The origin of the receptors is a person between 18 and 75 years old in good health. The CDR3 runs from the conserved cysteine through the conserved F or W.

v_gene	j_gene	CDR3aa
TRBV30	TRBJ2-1	CAWSGTGGSYNEQFF
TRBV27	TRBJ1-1	CASSYRGNTEAFF
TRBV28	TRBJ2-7	CASSLGGGPYEQYF
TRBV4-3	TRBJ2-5	CASSQDVNGRVGETQYF
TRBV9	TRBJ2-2	CASSPPLLGTEEKLFF
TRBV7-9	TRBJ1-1	CASSLGGRGMNTEAFF
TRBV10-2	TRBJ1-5	CASSEASNQPQHF
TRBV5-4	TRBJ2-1	CASSLGGAAIRFYNEQFF
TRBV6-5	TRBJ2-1	CASSPWGDEQFF
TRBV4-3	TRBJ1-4	CASSQDRGPNEKLFF
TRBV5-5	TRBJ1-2	CASSLVHSGGNYGYTF
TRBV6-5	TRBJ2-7	CASRPTTGNSYEQYF
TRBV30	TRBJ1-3	CAWSASGNTIYF
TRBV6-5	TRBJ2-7	CASSYSERPVYEQYF
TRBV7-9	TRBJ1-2	CASSAPAANYGYTF
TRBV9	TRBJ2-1	CASSDHLWGGEGNEQFF
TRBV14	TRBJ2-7	CASSQAPLSYEQYF
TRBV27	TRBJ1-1	CASSNRGGTEAFF
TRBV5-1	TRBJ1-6	CASSSDHPRSPLHF
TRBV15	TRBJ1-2	CATSREYLGQGSSGYTF
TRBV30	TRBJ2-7	CAYRQSVSGEQYF
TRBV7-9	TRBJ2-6	CASSLDGGKFSGANVLTF